This T cell receptor (beta chain) is drawn from a study of beta chain features in type 1 diabetes. Findings of the study overall: TCRB repertoires of naive, central memory and Treg cells appeared more similar among patients than among healthy donors. Type 1 diabetes patients had TCRB CDR3s that were shorter (moderately but significantly so) in all four CD4+ subsets. Sequencing the cDNA could make cells with high TCR expression show up more than they should.

The study reverse transcribed the entire isolated RNA, so it sequenced expressed TCRB transcripts. Produced via immunoSEQ multiplex PCR; TCRdb's table is partial and in-frame only. The sample includes approximately 270,000 clones, 14% seen only once; the top ten take roughly 0.018%. On this clone itself: Its antigen is still unknown.

One heparinised blood draw averaging about 116 mL was given by each donor. Populations obtained by sorting all exceeded 98% purity. Germline trimming cut 4 bases from V and 7 bases from J; bases unmatched to any gene: 5. The germline CDR1 and CDR2 sequences are SGHNT and YYREEE (reference sequence). The CDR3 contains 13 residues. Sequenced: naive CD4+ T cells from blood. The chain joins TRBV5-4 to TRBJ2-1; 7 positions match TRBD1. The origin of this receptor is a man aged 25-45 years with type 1 diabetes. CDR3 residues: CASSPQQGNEQFF. CDR3 sequence (DNA): TGTGCCAGCAGCCCGCAACAGGGGAATGAGCAGTTCTTC.